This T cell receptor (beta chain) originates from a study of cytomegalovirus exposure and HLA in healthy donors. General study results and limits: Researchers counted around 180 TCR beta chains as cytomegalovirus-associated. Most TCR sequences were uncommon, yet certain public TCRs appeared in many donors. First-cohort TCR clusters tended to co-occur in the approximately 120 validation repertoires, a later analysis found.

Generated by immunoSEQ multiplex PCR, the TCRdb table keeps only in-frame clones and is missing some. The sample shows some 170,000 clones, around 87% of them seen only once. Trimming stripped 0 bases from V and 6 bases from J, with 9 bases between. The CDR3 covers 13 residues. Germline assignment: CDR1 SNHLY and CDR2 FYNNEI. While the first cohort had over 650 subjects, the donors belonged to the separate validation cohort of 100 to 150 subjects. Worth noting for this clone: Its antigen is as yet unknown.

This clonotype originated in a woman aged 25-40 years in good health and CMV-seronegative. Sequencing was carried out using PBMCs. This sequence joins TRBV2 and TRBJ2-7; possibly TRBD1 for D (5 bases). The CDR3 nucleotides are TGTGCCAGCAGTGAAGCGCGCAGGGCCGAGCAGTACTTC. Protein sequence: CASSEARRAEQYF.